One and the same sample provided the 20 T cell receptor beta chains below, sequenced in a study of regulatory T cells in long-lasting Graves disease (dated by TCRdb to the early 2020s). The protocol used for the library was multiplex PCR. The run used an Illumina HiSeq 4000. CDR3 regions were amplified by Arm-PCR with iRepertoire HTBI primers to construct TCR beta libraries. Clones were called with MiXCR by TCRdb after fastp trimmed the public reads at Q25, and only in-frame beta chains were retained. A single entry per CDR3 protein holds the most common genes and DNA from its merged rows. The sample table records hundreds of thousands of distinct CDR3 sequences; 14% to 15% of these occur just once. The top ten constitute under 9% of the sample. Per the publication, the time point label means: newly diagnosed GD, antithyroid drugs for less than 3 months. RNA was extracted from PBMCs in TRIzol for both TCR sequencing and RNA sequencing.

The sample also formed part of further work on T cells in Graves' hyperthyroidism and ophthalmopathy.

The sequencing here drew on peripheral blood mononuclear cells (PBMCs), taken at new diagnosis, from a patient treated with antithyroid drugs. These receptors were taken from a woman aged 40 to 49 with Graves disease. Donor details come from another sample of the same person, matched by shared clones.

This chain connects TRBV9 to TRBJ2-5, with D tentatively TRBD1 or TRBD2 (5 bases each). V gave up 4 bases and J gave up 2 bases, with 21 bases separating them. CDR1 is SGDLS and CDR2 is YYNGEE in the germline V gene. The CDR3 covers 17 residues. Here the CDR3 DNA reads TGTGCCAGCAGCTCCAACACAAGGGACCAGGATCAAGAGACCCAGTACTTC. Translating it yields CASSSNTRDQDQETQYF.

In its sample, this clonotype was seen many times. The chain carries TRBV12-3 or TRBV12-4 and TRBJ2-2; no reliable D call. The CDR3 sequence is 12 residues long. Trimming took off 6 bases at V and 2 bases at J, with 4 bases between the two ends. The CDR3 loop reads CASSINTGELFF. In DNA, the CDR3 is TGTGCCAGCAGCATCAACACCGGGGAGCTGTTTTTT.

This clonotype was picked up a small number of times. The chain has TRBV5-1 and TRBJ1-3; no definite D call. This CDR3 comprises 15 residues. The germline gives CDR1 SGHRS, CDR2 YFSETQ. V dropped 0 bases and J dropped 0 bases, with 7 bases sitting between them. The CDR3 here is CASSLEPDSGNTIYF. The CDR3 DNA sequence: TGCGCCAGCAGCTTGGAGCCTGACTCTGGAAACACCATATATTTT.

This clonotype was seen ten or more times. The V and J genes are TRBV2 and TRBJ2-1, with TRBD2 matching 12 bases. J lost 8 bases, V lost 9 bases, and 11 bases had no gene match. Germline CDR1 is SNHLY and CDR2 is FYNNEI. The CDR3 is made up of 15 amino acids. The CDR3 reads CASWTSGALGDEQFF. In DNA form, the CDR3 reads TGTGCCAGTTGGACTAGCGGGGCCCTAGGCGATGAGCAGTTCTTC. Full variable domain (outside the CDR3, taken from reference TRBV2 and TRBJ2-1): EPEVTQTPSHQVTQMGQEVILRCVPISNHLYFYWYRQILGQKVEFLVSFYNNEISEKSEIFDDQFSVERPDGSNFTLKIRSTKLEDSAMYFCASWTSGALGDEQFFGPGTRLTVL.

This clonotype was detected many times. The rearrangement links TRBV5-1 to TRBJ2-2; D unresolved. This CDR3 comprises 15 residues. Germline-derived CDR1 and CDR2 are SGHRS and YFSETQ. Trimming shortened V by 2 bases and J by 5 bases, and 13 bases separated the two germline ends. The CDR3 here is CASSFAQEWTGELFF. The CDR3 coding sequence is TGCGCCAGCAGCTTTGCCCAAGAATGGACCGGGGAGCTGTTTTTT.

This clonotype was recorded at least ten times. The V gene is TRBV18, the J gene TRBJ2-5, with 8 bases that match TRBD2. The CDR3 runs 15 residues. Per the germline V gene, CDR1 is KGHSH and CDR2 is LQKENI. V was clipped by 8 bases and J by 4 bases; unmatched bases: 12. CDR3 amino acids: CASVDEGTSRETQYF. CDR3 DNA: TGTGCCAGCGTCGACGAGGGGACTAGTAGAGAGACCCAGTACTTC. Full variable domain (outside the CDR3, taken from reference TRBV18 and TRBJ2-5): NAGVMQNPRHLVRRRGQEARLRCSPMKGHSHVYWYRQLPEEGLKFMVYLQKENIIDESGMPKERFSAEFPKEGPSILRIQQVVRGDSAAYFCASVDEGTSRETQYFGPGTRLLVL.

This clonotype was detected ten times or more. The V gene is TRBV7-8, the J gene TRBJ1-5, with D perhaps matching TRBD1 (5 bases). The CDR3 sequence is 14 residues long. From germline, CDR1 is SGHVS and CDR2 FQNEAQ. The V end lost 1 base, the J end lost 6 bases, and 10 bases lay between the germline ends. CDR3 in DNA: TGTGCCAGCAGCTTAGTCAGGGTTGGTCAGCCCCAGCATTTT. Its translation: CASSLVRVGQPQHF.

The J gene is TRBJ2-7, the V gene TRBV29-1; TRBD2 matches 9 bases. Germline assignment: CDR1 SQVTM and CDR2 ANQGSEA. This CDR3 has 13 residues. The CDR3 protein is CSYLTSGSYEQYF. The CDR3 DNA sequence: TGCAGTTACCTGACTAGCGGAAGCTACGAGCAGTACTTC.

There are a few counts of this clonotype. This chain connects TRBV11-3 to TRBJ2-3; 14 bases fit TRBD2. V shed 7 bases and J 3 bases; nucleotides not matched to a gene: 6. From germline, CDR1 is SGHNT and CDR2 YENEEA. This CDR3 has 16 residues. In DNA, the CDR3 is TGTGCCAGCACTCGGACTAGCGGGAGGAGGACAGATACGCAGTATTTT. It codes for CASTRTSGRRTDTQYF.

The chain recombines TRBV20-1 with TRBJ2-1; 9 bases align to TRBD2. The V gene's germline CDR1 is DFQATT and CDR2 SNEGSKA (reference sequence). With 5 bases clipped from V and 11 bases from J, the junction kept 7 bases outside the gene matches. The CDR3 is made up of 12 amino acids. Here the CDR3 DNA reads TGCAGTGCTCCGTATAGCGGGAGCCAGCAGTTCTTC. It specifies CSAPYSGSQQFF.

The genes are TRBV18 and TRBJ1-6, with no clear D. CDR1 is KGHSH, CDR2 LQKENI, per germline. This CDR3 is built from 16 residues. Trimming shortened V by 6 bases and J by 0 bases, and 12 bases separated the two germline ends. CDR3 region: CASSHASGSYNSPLHF. The CDR3, as DNA: TGTGCCAGCTCCCATGCCTCGGGCTCCTATAATTCACCCCTCCACTTT.

The sample holds many counts of this clonotype. The chain has TRBV28 and TRBJ2-3; tentative D call: TRBD2 (6 bases). Trimming left V 4 bases short and J 5 bases short, with 25 bases between. The CDR3 consists of 18 residues. Looked up from germline, CDR1 is MDHEN and CDR2 is SYDVKM. DNA for the CDR3: TGTGCCAGCAGTTCTTGGGGGGAGGTCCCTGCTTCGTTAGATACGCAGTATTTT. Translated, it gives CASSSWGEVPASLDTQYF.

Many counts were recorded for this clonotype. The chain joins TRBV10-2 to TRBJ2-1, with D perhaps TRBD1 (6 bases). From germline, CDR1 is WSHSY and CDR2 SAAADI. Trimming removed 2 bases from V and 8 bases from J, with 10 bases in between. CDR3 length: 13 residues. The CDR3: CASSEVGAYEQFF. The CDR3 DNA is TGCGCCAGCAGTGAGGTGGGGGCCTATGAGCAGTTCTTC.

The genes are TRBV12-3 or TRBV12-4 and TRBJ1-2, with 9 bases that match TRBD1. Unmatched junction bases numbered 9, after V lost 0 bases and J lost 7 bases. The CDR3 length is 16 residues. The CDR3 DNA is TGTGCCAGCAGTTTAGCTCCCCTGGACAGGGGACGTGGCTACACCTTC. Its translation: CASSLAPLDRGRGYTF.

The chain has TRBV4-1 and TRBJ2-1; weak D call: TRBD2 (6 bases). The CDR3 runs 16 residues. Looked up from germline, CDR1 is MGHRA and CDR2 is YSYEKL. The V end lost 2 bases, the J end lost 2 bases, and 13 bases lay between the germline ends. CDR3 in amino acids: CASSQPGLGTYNEQFF. The CDR3 nucleotides read TGCGCCAGCAGCCAACCGGGACTCGGAACCTACAATGAGCAGTTCTTC.

This clonotype was found many times. The chain is built from TRBV20-1 and TRBJ2-1, with 8 bases matching TRBD2. V dropped 6 bases and J dropped 3; count of bases not matched to a gene: 4. Germline values: CDR1 DFQATT, CDR2 SNEGSKA (reference sequence). The CDR3 spans 13 residues. CDR3 residues: CSASGGLYNEQFF. Written as DNA, the CDR3 is TGCAGTGCGAGCGGGGGTCTCTACAATGAGCAGTTCTTC.

The rearrangement links TRBV25-1 to TRBJ1-2; D gene ambiguous. CDR3 length: 17 residues. The V gene lost 1 base and the J gene lost 2 bases, with 17 bases spanning the gap. Germline V gene sequence: CDR1 MGHDK, CDR2 SYGVNS. Here the CDR3 reads CASSESASGGNNYGYTF. For the CDR3, the DNA is TGTGCCAGCAGTGAATCGGCGAGCGGCGGCAACAACTATGGCTACACCTTC.

This clonotype has just a few counts. V gene TRBV30 combines with J gene TRBJ1-1; 8 bases are shared with TRBD1. The germline gives CDR1 GTSNPN, CDR2 SVGIG (reference sequence). V was pared by 1 base and J by 4 bases, with 5 bases of the junction left unmatched. This CDR3 spans 14 amino acids. Written as DNA, the CDR3 is TGTGCCTGGAGTGCACTGACAGGGGCCACTGAAGCTTTCTTT. Amino acid sequence: CAWSALTGATEAFF. Supplemented by reference TRBV30 and TRBJ1-1, the full variable domain reads SQTIHQWPATLVQPVGSPLSLECTVEGTSNPNLYWYRQAAGRGLQLLFYSVGIGQISSEVPQNLSASRPQDRQFILSSKKLLLSDSGFYLCAWSALTGATEAFFGQGTRLTVV.

The rearrangement joins TRBV7-2 to TRBJ2-1; 7 bases match TRBD1. V shed 3 bases and J 5 bases; nucleotides not matched to a gene: 4. Germline V gives CDR1 SGHTA, CDR2 FQGNSA. This CDR3 region has 14 residues. CDR3 residues: CASSLWTGDNEQFF. In DNA form, the CDR3 reads TGTGCCAGCAGCTTGTGGACAGGCGACAATGAGCAGTTCTTC.

This clonotype has just a few counts. Possible read error: a much larger clone is one base away. The chain links TRBV11-2 to TRBJ2-1, with no clear D. The CDR3 length is 15 residues. Trimming removed 3 bases from V and 0 bases from J, with 9 bases in between. Looked up from germline, CDR1 is SGHAT and CDR2 is FQNNGV. DNA for the CDR3: TGTGCCAGCAGCTTGGAGTACGGCTCCTACAATGAGCAGTTCTTC. Translated, it gives CASSLEYGSYNEQFF.